The present T cell receptor (beta chain) was sequenced within a study of blood T cells in healthy people across ages. Findings and caveats of the study: Long-lived donors had more naive CD4+ cells and higher diversity than aged donors.

The CDR3 length is 13 residues. V shed 0 bases and J shed 4 bases, with 7 bases lying between them. In germline, CDR1 is SGDLS, CDR2 YYNGEE. The second PCR ran about 6 to 11 cycles with a sample-barcoded 5' primer and J-beta primers. TCRdb processed the 5' RACE reads anew with MiXCR; each CDR3 protein has one entry. The sample has 800,000 to 1,300,000 distinct CDR3 sequences, almost 25% seen once. About this clonotype: Its specificity is not known.

Researchers collected around 11 milliliters of peripheral blood from every single donor. These data were also reused for a study on T cells of mothers and their children.

The J gene is TRBJ1-1, the V gene TRBV9, with D unclear. The sequenced sample consisted of blood. The source of this sequence is a girl between 2 and 10 years old in good health. CDR3 DNA: TGTGCCAGCAGCGTAGTGGATCGCACTGAAGCTTTCTTT. This translates into CASSVVDRTEAFF.